This T cell receptor (beta chain) emerged from a study of cytomegalovirus exposure and HLA in healthy donors (dated by TCRdb to about 2017). As for the study more broadly: In an earlier analysis of 587 of the donors, about 270 Gb of sequence data and just under 120 million unique TCR beta sequences from roughly 180 million T cells were reported. About 280 gigabases of sequencing data and around 90 million unique TCR sequences made up an early release that covered approximately 620 HLA-typed donors. Among the roughly 410 genotyped donors, about 85% belonged to the genetic ancestry cluster associated with self-reported Caucasian donors. The aim of the study was to test whether cataloging public T cell receptors could identify signatures of past pathogen exposure. The study profiled the T cell repertoires of hundreds of subjects by immunosequencing and related them to cytomegalovirus serostatus. Besides the first cohort of roughly 660 subjects, a separate validation cohort made up of some 110 different subjects was used. To predict cytomegalovirus infection status, the study combined high-throughput TCR immunosequencing, statistical association of individual TCRs with disease status, and machine learning. To study patterns of TCR occurrence, a later analysis re-analyzed previously published TCR beta repertoires from 500 to 850 donors and added high-resolution HLA genotyping. In the later analysis, no new phenotypic data were used to find candidate immune exposures; instead, reliance was placed on TCR beta sequences and their occurrence across donors. To decide whether each TCR beta V gene segment behaved as functional or pseudogenic, an earlier analysis of nearly 600 of the donors relied on high-throughput TCR beta sequencing. Donor age, sex, ethnicity and CMV serostatus were compiled together with the repertoire data. Genome-wide SNP genotypes for about 55% of the roughly 670 donors were used in a later genetic analysis, which treated that subset as a discovery cohort. All discovery cohort repertoires had been generated on a single sequencing platform. Class I and class II HLA loci were covered by the typing at four-digit resolution. The number of typed donors differed by locus: 629-630 for A, B, C, DRB1 and DQB1; approximately 540 for DQA1; fewer than 610 for DPA1; and around 450 for DPB1. Roughly 5 DR-DQ haplotypes were treated as single units for association and clustering because of strong linkage in the cohort. Among about 410 genotyped donors of the cohort, an average of about 240,000 unique TCR beta nucleotide sequences was sequenced per donor, of which about 18% were non-productive. On the study overall, not on this receptor specifically: In both the original and validation cohorts, the classifier was reported to diagnose cytomegalovirus status with high specificity and sensitivity. Most TCR sequences were seen in very few donors, while some public TCRs were found in many individuals. Three of the identified cytomegalovirus-associated TCR beta chains were confirmed in vitro to be specific for cytomegalovirus antigens. A further reported finding was that TCR beta sequences accurately predicted the HLA-A and HLA-B alleles for most subjects in the first cohort. Immune exposure information for the cohort was limited to CMV serostatus. Several of the top co-occurrence clusters appeared to be linked to parvovirus B19, influenza, CMV and Epstein-Barr virus, according to a later analysis. The authors suggested that the approach could potentially be generalized to other disease states and immunological phenotypes. A later genetic analysis associated a missense DCLRE1C variant with V-gene and J-gene trimming of TCR beta chains, and an independent cohort replicated the association. In a later analysis, HLA-associated TCR beta chains were found to be more clonally expanded and to have lower generation probabilities than equally common non-associated chains. A total of 150 or so TCR beta chains were listed by the study as associated with cytomegalovirus. Some IMGT-functional V segments, including TRBV6-2 and TRBV6-3, could not be distinguished by the 87-base-pair reads and were therefore excluded. Because HLA typing was missing for some donors at each locus, association tests included only the typed subset. Correlated functional status among segregating V segments might be attributable to linkage disequilibrium, but an unknown experimental factor could not be ruled out. Presence/absence analyses assumed roughly uniform sequencing depth across donors, an assumption that may not hold. When HLA alleles, especially DR and DQ, strongly co-occurred, attributing TCR associations to individual alleles was difficult. In an earlier analysis of roughly 560 of the donors, most TCR beta V segments were observed in productive rearrangements about 90% or about 30% of the time, broadly matching IMGT annotations. A cluster of highly shared sequence variants was judged likely to be a technical artifact of the sequencing pipeline. A later analysis found that TCR association rates varied across HLA loci, with DRB1 alleles showing the most associated TCRs and HLA-C alleles the fewest. This cohort had only TCR beta chains sequenced, and the lack of alpha or paired-chain data limited which features could be detected. Specific HLA alleles were associated with roughly 16,000 TCR beta sequences at a false discovery rate of 0.05 in a later analysis. A later analysis found that most CMV-associated TCR beta chains appeared HLA-restricted, with HLA associations seemingly driven largely by CMV exposure. According to a later genetic analysis, donors in an Asian-associated ancestry cluster had fewer N-insertions in productive TCRs than the approximately 630-donor mean. The earlier analysis of around 600 of the donors excluded fewer than 20 rarely observed V segments, including chromosome 9 orphons, because counts were too low.

Libraries came from the immunoSEQ multiplex PCR assay. For the multiplex PCR, a mixture combining 60 forward primers for TCR Vbeta segments and 13 reverse primers for TCR Jbeta segments was used. The CDR3 region of rearranged TCR beta genes was amplified from genomic DNA with a multiplex PCR assay. Amplified TCR beta libraries were sequenced as 87-base-pair reads on the Illumina HiSeq System. The study's processing was this. Across the roughly 640 repertoires, a later analysis counted 75 million to 90 million unique TCR beta chains, some 11 million of which were shared by at least two donors. A nearest-neighbor algorithm error-corrected the raw reads and collapsed the reads into unique sequences, merging closely related sequences to remove PCR and sequencing errors. V, D and J gene segments were assigned by aligning CDR3 sequences to IMGT reference sequences. For a sequence to be retained, a match of at least six nucleotides was required to both a V gene segment and a J gene segment. A rearrangement counted as productive if the CDR3 had no stop codons and remained in frame with V and J, and every other rearrangement counted as non-productive. Following IMGT convention, CDR3 was defined as the stretch from the second conserved V-encoded cysteine up to the conserved J-encoded phenylalanine. Sequences without an unambiguous match to a single V gene segment were excluded from the earlier analysis of 500 to 700 of the donors. In an earlier analysis of roughly 600 of the donors, a V segment was called functional when productive rearrangements were above 56.7%, and segregating when the standard deviation between donors exceeded 5%. A statistical classification framework was built for diagnosing cytomegalovirus status from the catalog of TCR beta chain sequences. V and J gene assignment, in a later analysis, came from comparing TCR nucleotide sequences with IMGT/GENE-DB human TR gene sequences. In a later analysis, CDR3 sequences and most-parsimonious VDJ recombination scenarios were assigned using the TCRdist pipeline. In a later analysis, each TCR beta chain was defined by its CDR3 amino acid sequence together with its V-gene family, and reads lacking a unique V-gene family were excluded. As a way to deal with suspected cross-contamination and a sequencing artifact, a later analysis dropped 450 to 600 nucleotide sequences that were highly shared and had low generation probability. A later analysis calculated a clonal expansion index for each public chain from normalized within-repertoire ranks of inferred template counts. A later analysis computed generation probabilities with a VDJ recombination model fitted to out-of-frame rearrangements, and checked the results against IGoR. Hypergeometric tests were used in a later analysis to score TCR-TCR, TCR-HLA and TCR-CMV co-occurrence, with a repertoire-size bias correction applied to the TCR pairs. To estimate false discovery rates, a later analysis permuted the HLA or CMV assignments 20 times. A later analysis grouped co-occurring TCRs with DBSCAN, adding TCRdist sequence similarity when clustering within HLA-allele-positive subsets. Co-occurrence clustering excluded repertoires with fewer than 30,000 or more than 120,000 public chains, plus five with anomalous nucleotide sharing. Drawn from immuneACCESS, this table holds only the in-frame rearrangements with V and J called that TCRdb kept. Clones are partly lost; checked studies trace under half to an unresolved V gene and leave the rest unexplained. V, J and clone size reflect that table, while D and trimming were determined from the DNA. The sample table shows approximately 150,000 clones, and 75% to 90% are seen once. The ten most abundant clones make up about 7% of the sample.

The cohort was made up of around 720 healthy bone marrow donors. All cohort members were sampled while nominally healthy, although unrecorded immune exposures were likely present. The donor was CMV seropositive and belonged to the group of about 290 seropositive cohort members. A peripheral blood sample was collected from each donor, and TCR beta sequencing was performed on peripheral blood mononuclear cells. Genomic DNA extraction from the blood cell samples was performed with the Qiagen DNeasy Blood Extraction Kit. Worth noting for this clone: Its recognized antigen is unknown. Per-nucleotide qualities are absent, and no much larger clonotype sits a single base away.

V and J are truncated by 4 bases and 10 bases respectively, leaving an intervening sequence of 18 bases. Counted from cysteine to phenylalanine, this CDR3 has 14 amino acids. The sequence is cut down to CDR3 DNA, 42 bases in frame from base 1. Per the germline V gene, SGDLS is the CDR1 and YYNGEE is the CDR2. The sequence joins TRBV9 to TRBJ2-1; TRBD2 is a weak D gene call, 7 bases matching. This TCR was recovered from a man aged 25-40 years in good health and CMV-seropositive. Sequenced material: PBMCs. DNA sequence: TGTGCCAGCAGCTCACCTGGGGGGGCGGTCGAGCAGTTCTTC. It translates as CASSSPGGAVEQFF.